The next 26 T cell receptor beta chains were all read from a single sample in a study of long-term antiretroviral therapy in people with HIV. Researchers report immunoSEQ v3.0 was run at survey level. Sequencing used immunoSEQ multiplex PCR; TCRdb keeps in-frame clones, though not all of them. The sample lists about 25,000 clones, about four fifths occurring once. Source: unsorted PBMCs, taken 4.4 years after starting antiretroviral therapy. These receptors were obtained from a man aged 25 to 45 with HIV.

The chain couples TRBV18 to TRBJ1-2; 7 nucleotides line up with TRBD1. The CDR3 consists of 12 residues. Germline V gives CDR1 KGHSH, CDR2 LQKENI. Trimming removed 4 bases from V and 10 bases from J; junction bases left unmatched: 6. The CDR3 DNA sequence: TGTGCCAGCTCACTGGGACAGTTAGACTACACCTTC. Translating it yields CASSLGQLDYTF.

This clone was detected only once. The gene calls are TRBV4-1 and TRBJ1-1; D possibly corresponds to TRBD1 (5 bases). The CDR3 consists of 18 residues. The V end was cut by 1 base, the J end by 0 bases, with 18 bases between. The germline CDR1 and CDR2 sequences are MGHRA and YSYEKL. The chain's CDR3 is CASSQVSPGHWMNTEAFF. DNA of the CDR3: TGCGCCAGCAGCCAAGTCTCCCCGGGGCACTGGATGAACACTGAAGCTTTCTTT.

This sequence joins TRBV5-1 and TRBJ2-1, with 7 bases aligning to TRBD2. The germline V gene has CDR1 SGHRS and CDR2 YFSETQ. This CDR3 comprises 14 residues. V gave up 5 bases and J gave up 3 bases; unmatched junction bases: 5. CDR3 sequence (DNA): TGCGCCAGCAGAACGGCGGGAGTCTACAATGAGCAGTTCTTC. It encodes CASRTAGVYNEQFF.

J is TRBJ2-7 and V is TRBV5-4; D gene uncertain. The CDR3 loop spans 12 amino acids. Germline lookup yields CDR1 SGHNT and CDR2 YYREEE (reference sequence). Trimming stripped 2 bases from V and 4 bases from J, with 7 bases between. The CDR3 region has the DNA TGTGCCAGCAGCTTTGCACAATACGAGCAGTACTTC. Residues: CASSFAQYEQYF.

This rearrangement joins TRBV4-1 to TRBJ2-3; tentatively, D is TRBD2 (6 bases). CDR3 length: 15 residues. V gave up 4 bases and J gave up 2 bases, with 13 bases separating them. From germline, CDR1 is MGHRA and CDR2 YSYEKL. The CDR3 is CASSRRLEATDTQYF. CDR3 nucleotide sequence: TGCGCCAGCAGCCGACGACTAGAGGCCACAGATACGCAGTATTTT.

This CDR3 is CASSLTQGAGELFF. CDR3 nucleotides: TGTGCCAGCAGCTTAACGCAGGGGGCAGGGGAGCTGTTTTTT. V usage is TRBV7-3 and J usage is TRBJ2-2; 8 nucleotides align to TRBD1. CDR1 is SGHTA and CDR2 is FQGTGA in the germline V gene. The junction had 2 bases not matched to a gene; V was cut back by 0 bases and J by 8 bases. This CDR3 has 14 residues.

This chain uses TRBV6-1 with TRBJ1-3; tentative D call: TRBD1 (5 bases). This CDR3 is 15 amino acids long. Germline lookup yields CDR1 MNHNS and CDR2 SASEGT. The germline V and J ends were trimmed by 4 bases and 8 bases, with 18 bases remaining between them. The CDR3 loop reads CASSGGESGAHTIYF. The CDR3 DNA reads TGTGCCAGCAGTGGGGGGGAAAGTGGCGCGCACACCATATATTTT.

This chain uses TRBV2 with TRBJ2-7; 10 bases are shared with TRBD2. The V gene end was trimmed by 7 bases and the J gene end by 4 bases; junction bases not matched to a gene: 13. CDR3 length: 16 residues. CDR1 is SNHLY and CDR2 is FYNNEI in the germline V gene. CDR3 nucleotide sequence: TGTGCCAGCACCCCGGAAGCAGCGGGAGGGCCGTACGAGCAGTACTTC. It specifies CASTPEAAGGPYEQYF.

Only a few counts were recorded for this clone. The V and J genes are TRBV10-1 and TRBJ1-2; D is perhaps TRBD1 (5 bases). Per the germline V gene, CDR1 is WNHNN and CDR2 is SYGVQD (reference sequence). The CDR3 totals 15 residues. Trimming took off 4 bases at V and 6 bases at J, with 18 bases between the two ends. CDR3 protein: CASSGRQQAGHGYTF. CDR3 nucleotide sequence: TGCGCCAGCAGTGGTCGACAACAGGCCGGCCATGGCTACACCTTC.

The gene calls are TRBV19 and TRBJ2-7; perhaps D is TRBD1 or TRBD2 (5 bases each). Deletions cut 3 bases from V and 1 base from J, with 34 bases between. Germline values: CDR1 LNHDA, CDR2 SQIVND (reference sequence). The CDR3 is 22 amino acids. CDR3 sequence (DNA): TGTGCCAGTAGTATCCACACGACCCCGGGACCCAATGGTCCCCGAAGTTCCTACGAGCAGTACTTC. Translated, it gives CASSIHTTPGPNGPRSSYEQYF.

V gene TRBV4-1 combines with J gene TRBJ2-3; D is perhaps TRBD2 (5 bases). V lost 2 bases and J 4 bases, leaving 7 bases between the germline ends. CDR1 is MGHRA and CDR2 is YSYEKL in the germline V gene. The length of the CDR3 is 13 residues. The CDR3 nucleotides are TGCGCCAGCAGCCAAACAGCGGCAGATACGCAGTATTTT. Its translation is CASSQTAADTQYF.

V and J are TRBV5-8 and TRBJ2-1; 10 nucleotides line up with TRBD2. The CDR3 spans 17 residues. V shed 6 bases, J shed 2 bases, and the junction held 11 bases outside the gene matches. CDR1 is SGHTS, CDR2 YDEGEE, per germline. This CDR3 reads CASNPGGTSDTYNEQFF. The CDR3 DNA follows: TGTGCCAGCAACCCTGGGGGGACTAGCGACACCTACAATGAGCAGTTCTTC.

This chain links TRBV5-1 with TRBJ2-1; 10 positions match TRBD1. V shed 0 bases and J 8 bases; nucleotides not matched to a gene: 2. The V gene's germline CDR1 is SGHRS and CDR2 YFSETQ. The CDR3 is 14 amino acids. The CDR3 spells CASSLGQGADEQFF. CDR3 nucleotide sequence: TGCGCCAGCAGCTTGGGACAGGGGGCTGATGAGCAGTTCTTC.

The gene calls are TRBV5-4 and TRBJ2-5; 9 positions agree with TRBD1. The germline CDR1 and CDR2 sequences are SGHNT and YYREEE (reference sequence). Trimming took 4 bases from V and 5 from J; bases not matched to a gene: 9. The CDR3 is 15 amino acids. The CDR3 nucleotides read TGTGCCAGCAGCGCTTGGGACAGGGCTGTTGAGACCCAGTACTTC. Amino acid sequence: CASSAWDRAVETQYF.

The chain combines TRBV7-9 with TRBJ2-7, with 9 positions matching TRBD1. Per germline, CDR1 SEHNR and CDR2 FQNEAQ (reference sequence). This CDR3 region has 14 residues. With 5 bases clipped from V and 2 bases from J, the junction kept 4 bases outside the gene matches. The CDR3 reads CASSDRDRAYEQYF. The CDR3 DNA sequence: TGTGCCAGCAGCGATCGGGACAGGGCCTACGAGCAGTACTTC.

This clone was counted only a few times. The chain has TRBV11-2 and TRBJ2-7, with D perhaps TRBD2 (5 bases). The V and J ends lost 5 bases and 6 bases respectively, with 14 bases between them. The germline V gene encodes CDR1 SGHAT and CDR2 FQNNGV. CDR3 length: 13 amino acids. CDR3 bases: TGTGCCAGCAGCCCAGAAAGGGCGGGCGAGCAGTACTTC. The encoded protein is CASSPERAGEQYF.

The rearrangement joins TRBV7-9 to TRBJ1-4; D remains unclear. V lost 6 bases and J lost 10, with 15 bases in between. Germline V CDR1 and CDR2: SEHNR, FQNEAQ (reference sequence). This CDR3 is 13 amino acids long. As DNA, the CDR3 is TGTGCCAGCAGGGTATACTCGGATGGAAAACTGTTTTTT. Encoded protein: CASRVYSDGKLFF.

The CDR3 loop reads CASSSPGLAEITDTQYF. For the CDR3, the DNA is TGTGCCAGCAGTTCCCCGGGACTAGCGGAGATCACAGATACGCAGTATTTT. The chain has TRBV27 and TRBJ2-3; 11 bases line up with TRBD2. The V segment lost 4 bases and the J segment 2 bases; nucleotides outside the gene matches: 8. Germline lookup yields CDR1 MNHEY and CDR2 SMNVEV (reference sequence). This CDR3 spans 17 amino acids.

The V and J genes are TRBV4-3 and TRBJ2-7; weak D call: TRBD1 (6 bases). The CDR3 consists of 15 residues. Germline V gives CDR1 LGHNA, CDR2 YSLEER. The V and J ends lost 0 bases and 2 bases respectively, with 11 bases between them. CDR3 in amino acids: CASSQDTRQAYEQYF. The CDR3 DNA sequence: TGCGCCAGCAGCCAAGATACCCGACAGGCCTACGAGCAGTACTTC.

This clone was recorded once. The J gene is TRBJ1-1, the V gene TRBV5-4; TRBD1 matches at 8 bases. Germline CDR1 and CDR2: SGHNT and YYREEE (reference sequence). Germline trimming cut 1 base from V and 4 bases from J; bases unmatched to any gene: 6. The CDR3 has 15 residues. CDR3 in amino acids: CASSLWAGGSTEAFF. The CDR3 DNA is TGTGCCAGCAGCTTGTGGGCAGGGGGCTCCACTGAAGCTTTCTTT.

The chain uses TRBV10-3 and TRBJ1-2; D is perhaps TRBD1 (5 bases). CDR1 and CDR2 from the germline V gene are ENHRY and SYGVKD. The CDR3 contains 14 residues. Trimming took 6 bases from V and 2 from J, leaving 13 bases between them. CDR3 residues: CAIRKDKGNYGYTF. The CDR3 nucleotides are TGTGCCATCAGAAAGGACAAGGGGAACTATGGCTACACCTTC.

Written as DNA, the CDR3 is TGTGCCAGCAGCGACAGGGGAATCACCGGGGAGCTGTTTTTT. Amino acid sequence: CASSDRGITGELFF. This chain links TRBV27 with TRBJ2-2, with 8 bases matching TRBD1. Unmatched junction bases numbered 4, after V lost 6 bases and J lost 4 bases. This CDR3 is built from 14 residues. CDR1 and CDR2 from the germline V gene are MNHEY and SMNVEV (reference sequence).

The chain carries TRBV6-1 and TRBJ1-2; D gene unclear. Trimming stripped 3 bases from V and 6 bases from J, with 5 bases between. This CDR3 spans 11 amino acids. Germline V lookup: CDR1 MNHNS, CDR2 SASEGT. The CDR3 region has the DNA TGTGCCAGCAGTGAGTGGCATGGCTACACCTTC. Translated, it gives CASSEWHGYTF.

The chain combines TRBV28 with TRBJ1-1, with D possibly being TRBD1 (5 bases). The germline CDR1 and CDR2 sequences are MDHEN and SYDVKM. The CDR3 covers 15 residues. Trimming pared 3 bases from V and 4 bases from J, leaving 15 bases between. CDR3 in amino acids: CASSLPALGGTEAFF. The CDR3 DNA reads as TGTGCCAGCAGTTTGCCGGCCCTGGGGGGCACTGAAGCTTTCTTT.

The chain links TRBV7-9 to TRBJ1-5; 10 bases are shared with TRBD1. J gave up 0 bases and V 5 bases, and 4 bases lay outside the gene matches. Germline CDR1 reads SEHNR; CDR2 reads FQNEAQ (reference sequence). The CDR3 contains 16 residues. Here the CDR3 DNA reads TGTGCCAGCAGCCCAGGGACAGGGGATAGCAATCAGCCCCAGCATTTT. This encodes CASSPGTGDSNQPQHF.

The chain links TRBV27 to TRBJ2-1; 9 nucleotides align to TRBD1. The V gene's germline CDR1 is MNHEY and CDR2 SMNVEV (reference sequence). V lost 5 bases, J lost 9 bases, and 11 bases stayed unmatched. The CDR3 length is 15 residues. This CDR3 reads CASSPGTGRGIEQFF. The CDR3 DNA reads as TGTGCCAGCAGTCCCGGGACAGGGAGAGGGATTGAGCAGTTCTTC.